The clone carrying this TCR beta chain was detected only once. This entry belongs to a study of T cell changes during pregnancy in multiple sclerosis. Libraries were prepared by immunoSEQ multiplex PCR; TCRdb keeps only in-frame clonotypes and omits some of them. The sample consists of 26,000 or so clones, roughly 90% of them appearing once. V shed 2 bases, J shed 10 bases, and the junction held 2 bases outside the gene matches. Germline CDR1 is GTSNPN and CDR2 is SVGIG (reference sequence). There are 11 residues in the CDR3. The clonotype was recovered from a female donor with multiple sclerosis, enrolled in a pregnancy study. Here the sequenced sample was CD8+ T cells from peripheral blood mononuclear cells, taken in the second trimester of pregnancy. V usage is TRBV30 and J usage is TRBJ2-3; 8 nucleotides line up with TRBD2. The CDR3 here is CAWSWRGAQYF. CDR3 nucleotides: TGTGCCTGGAGTTGGCGGGGGGCGCAGTATTTT.